Following are 25 T cell receptor beta chains from one sample sequenced in a study of cytomegalovirus exposure and HLA in healthy donors. Primers included in the PCR were 60 Vbeta and 13 Jbeta primers. Measured with immunoSEQ multiplex PCR; TCRdb has only the in-frame clones, and not every one. The data show 90,000 to 150,000 clones, with 65% to 80% seen just once and 2% to 3% held by the top ten. The sample consisted of PBMCs. Receptors originate from a female donor in good health and CMV-seronegative.

The V call is TRBV27, the J call TRBJ1-5, with a weak D call TRBD1 (5 bases). The CDR3 is 13 amino acids. Germline CDR1 MNHEY, CDR2 SMNVEV (reference sequence). Trimming shortened V by 6 bases and J by 3 bases, and 9 bases separated the two germline ends. The CDR3 here is CASRQGVNQPQHF. For the CDR3, the DNA is TGTGCCAGCAGACAAGGGGTCAATCAGCCCCAGCATTTT.

This clone was seen a single time. This chain joins TRBV12-5 and TRBJ2-2; 9 bases align to TRBD1. V dropped 6 bases and J dropped 4; count of bases not matched to a gene: 9. Germline V gene sequence: CDR1 LGHNT, CDR2 FRNRAP. This CDR3 is 16 amino acids long. CDR3 sequence reads: CASGQGQGPSTGELFF. The CDR3 DNA is TGTGCTAGTGGGCAAGGACAGGGGCCTTCCACCGGGGAGCTGTTTTTT.

This chain uses TRBV5-6 with TRBJ2-3, with TRBD2 matching 14 bases. The CDR3 runs 16 residues. V dropped 2 bases and J dropped 4; count of bases not matched to a gene: 3. The V gene's germline CDR1 is SGHDT and CDR2 YYEEEE. CDR3: CASSFRLAGGSDTQYF. CDR3 bases: TGTGCCAGCAGCTTTCGACTAGCGGGGGGGTCAGATACGCAGTATTTT.

V usage is TRBV5-6 and J usage is TRBJ1-2; D may be TRBD1 (6 bases). Germline V gene sequence: CDR1 SGHDT, CDR2 YYEEEE. CDR3 length equals 12 residues. The V end was cut by 3 bases, the J end by 5 bases, with 8 bases between. In DNA form, the CDR3 reads TGTGCCAGCAGCTCAGGGGCGTATGGCTACACCTTC. Residues: CASSSGAYGYTF.

V is TRBV5-1 and J is TRBJ1-2, with 7 bases that match TRBD1. Germline CDR1 is SGHRS and CDR2 is YFSETQ. The CDR3 has 16 amino acids. J was trimmed by 0 bases and V by 0 bases; bases with no gene match: 5. CDR3 residues: CASSLAVGGANYGYTF. The CDR3 DNA reads as TGCGCCAGCAGCTTGGCCGTAGGGGGCGCTAACTATGGCTACACCTTC.

This chain uses TRBV21-1 with TRBJ1-1; TRBD1 is the table's D call and was not checked against the DNA. TRBV21-1 is recorded as a pseudogene. The CDR3 spans 14 residues. The CDR3 reads CASSKVAGEAEAFF. In DNA, the CDR3 is TGTGCCAGCAGCAAAGTTGCAGGGGAAGCTGAAGCTTTCTTT.

V usage is TRBV7-9 and J usage is TRBJ1-2, with D possibly matching TRBD1 (5 bases). V was pared by 2 bases and J by 7 bases, with 17 bases between. Germline CDR1 reads SEHNR; CDR2 reads FQNEAQ (reference sequence). CDR3 length: 15 residues. The chain's CDR3 is CASSLPAGDPRGYTF. The CDR3 coding sequence is TGTGCCAGCAGCTTACCGGCGGGGGATCCTCGTGGCTACACCTTC.

V is TRBV6-5 and J is TRBJ1-1, with TRBD1 matching over 8 bases. Trimming took 5 bases from V and 4 from J; bases not matched to a gene: 9. The CDR3 totals 15 residues. Germline V lookup: CDR1 MNHEY, CDR2 SVGAGI. The DNA for the CDR3 is TGTGCCAGCAGTACGGGGACAGGAGGGAGCACTGAAGCTTTCTTT. This codes for CASSTGTGGSTEAFF.

This clone occurred once. V gene TRBV6-5 combines with J gene TRBJ2-1; 8 bases fit TRBD1. This CDR3 region has 15 residues. The J segment lost 4 bases and the V segment lost 6 bases, leaving 8 bases of the junction unmatched. Germline values: CDR1 MNHEY, CDR2 SVGAGI. The CDR3 is CASRAGGAGYNEQFF. The DNA for the CDR3 is TGTGCCAGCAGGGCAGGGGGCGCCGGGTACAATGAGCAGTTCTTC.

This CDR3 reads CASSISWTVSNEQFF. CDR3 coding DNA: TGTGCCAGTAGTATTTCCTGGACAGTGTCTAATGAGCAGTTCTTC. The rearrangement uses TRBV19 and TRBJ2-1, with TRBD1 as a possible D gene (6 bases). The V end lost 3 bases, the J end lost 7 bases, and 16 bases lay between the germline ends. The CDR3 is 15 residues long. Germline CDR1 LNHDA, CDR2 SQIVND (reference sequence).

V usage is TRBV11-2 and J usage is TRBJ1-1; D not resolved. Germline CDR1 SGHAT, CDR2 FQNNGV. The CDR3 has 13 residues. Trimming removed 2 bases from V and 1 base from J, with 5 bases in between. The CDR3 nucleotides read TGTGCCAGCAGCTTACTTCGGAACACTGAAGCTTTCTTT. Its translation: CASSLLRNTEAFF.

The chain links TRBV11-2 to TRBJ1-4; 8 bases map to TRBD1. Germline CDR1 SGHAT, CDR2 FQNNGV. CDR3 size: 14 residues. V was clipped by 3 bases and J by 7 bases; unmatched bases: 4. In DNA form, the CDR3 reads TGTGCCAGCAGCTTCAGGGGGCAAGGTGAAAAACTGTTTTTT. This gives the protein CASSFRGQGEKLFF.

This sequence joins TRBV4-1 and TRBJ2-1, with 11 bases aligning to TRBD2. CDR3 size: 21 residues. From germline, CDR1 is MGHRA and CDR2 YSYEKL. V was pared by 0 bases and J by 7 bases, with 20 bases of the junction left unmatched. CDR3 in DNA: TGCGCCAGCAGCCAAGATCGGCCTAGCGGGGGGACGCGCCGGGCGGAAAATGAGCAGTTCTTC. This sequence encodes CASSQDRPSGGTRRAENEQFF.

The genes are TRBV11-2 and TRBJ2-7; no clear D. V gave up 5 bases and J gave up 0 bases, with 5 bases separating them. The CDR3 is made up of 12 amino acids. The germline CDR1 and CDR2 sequences are SGHAT and FQNNGV. This CDR3 reads CASSLSSYEQYF. CDR3 DNA: TGTGCCAGCAGCCTCAGCTCCTACGAGCAGTACTTC.

This clone was seen once. This chain links TRBV6-4 with TRBJ1-4, with 9 bases lining up with TRBD1. The germline CDR1 and CDR2 sequences are MRHNA and SNTAGT. The CDR3 has 18 amino acids. Trimming at V came to 7 bases and at J to 5 bases, leaving 17 bases not matched to a gene. Here the CDR3 reads CASTQETGTGTENEKLFF. Here the CDR3 DNA reads TGTGCCAGCACCCAGGAGACCGGGACAGGGACTGAGAATGAAAAACTGTTTTTT.

About this clone itself: Germline is not matched at one junction end, which may reflect a read error. The CDR3 DNA sequence: TGTGCTAGCAGCTTAGCGCCTAGCGGGGGGGGTAAACTCTACGGGCAGTACTTC. Amino acid sequence: CASSLAPSGGGKLYGQYF. This chain uses TRBV7-7 with TRBJ2-7; TRBD2 aligns across 12 bases. The CDR3 runs to 18 residues. CDR1 and CDR2 (germline): SSHAT, FNYEAQ (reference sequence).

J is TRBJ2-1 and V is TRBV15; TRBD2 matches 8 bases. The CDR3 is 16 amino acids. The germline CDR1 and CDR2 sequences are LNHNV and YYDKDF (reference sequence). V was clipped by 2 bases and J by 4 bases; unmatched bases: 7. The CDR3 DNA is TGTGCCACCAGCAGAATCCGGGGGGGACTATACAATGAGCAGTTCTTC. Encoded protein: CATSRIRGGLYNEQFF.

The chain uses TRBV10-3 and TRBJ2-3; 7 nucleotides match TRBD2. V gave up 7 bases and J gave up 2 bases; unmatched junction bases: 3. In germline, CDR1 is ENHRY, CDR2 SYGVKD. The CDR3 covers 13 residues. CDR3 sequence: CAIKGRDTDTQYF. In nucleotides, the CDR3 is TGTGCCATCAAGGGGAGGGACACAGATACGCAGTATTTT.

This chain uses TRBV7-7 with TRBJ2-5, with TRBD2 matching 12 bases. With V trimmed by 1 base and J by 6 bases, 6 bases remained unmatched. This CDR3 spans 16 amino acids. Germline assignment: CDR1 SSHAT and CDR2 FNYEAQ (reference sequence). As DNA, the CDR3 is TGTGCCAGCAGCTTAGTTTTACTAGCGGGGGGAAAGACCCAGTACTTC. This codes for CASSLVLLAGGKTQYF.

This chain uses TRBV6-5 with TRBJ1-1; D is unclear. Trimming pared 8 bases from V and 1 base from J, leaving 17 bases between. The CDR3 runs 15 residues. Germline assignment: CDR1 MNHEY and CDR2 SVGAGI. CDR3 sequence reads: CASSKRAEKNTEAFF. The DNA for the CDR3 is TGTGCCAGCTCGAAGCGGGCAGAAAAGAACACTGAAGCTTTCTTT.

This rearrangement joins TRBV5-1 to TRBJ2-5; D is perhaps TRBD2 (6 bases). This CDR3 region has 14 residues. V was shortened by 6 bases and J by 0 bases, with 12 bases between the two germline ends. CDR1 SGHRS and CDR2 YFSETQ come from the germline V gene. The CDR3 sequence is CASNGGEYQETQYF. In DNA, the CDR3 is TGCGCCAGCAACGGGGGAGAGTACCAAGAGACCCAGTACTTC.

This clone was counted once. The CDR3 sequence: CASSLTVNTEAFF. In nucleotides, the CDR3 is TGTGCCAGCAGTTTGACAGTGAACACTGAAGCTTTCTTT. The chain uses TRBV6-5 and TRBJ1-1; D is possibly TRBD1 (5 bases). The V end lost 4 bases, the J end lost 0 bases, and 6 bases lay between the germline ends. Per the germline V gene, CDR1 is MNHEY and CDR2 is SVGAGI. The CDR3 runs 13 residues.

The chain has TRBV6-6 and TRBJ2-1, with D possibly being TRBD2 (5 bases). This CDR3 spans 12 amino acids. Germline CDR1 is MNHNY and CDR2 is SVGAGI (reference sequence). The V and J ends lost 2 bases and 14 bases respectively, with 13 bases between them. The CDR3: CASSYDLTGKFF. CDR3 DNA: TGTGCCAGCAGTTACGACTTGACGGGGAAGTTCTTC.

The chain links TRBV9 to TRBJ2-1; 9 bases align to TRBD1. This CDR3 region has 15 residues. The V segment lost 4 bases and the J segment 8 bases; nucleotides outside the gene matches: 10. Germline loops: CDR1 SGDLS, CDR2 YYNGEE. As DNA, the CDR3 is TGTGCCAGCAGCTCTGGGACAGGGAGGCCCTATGAGCAGTTCTTC. Encoded protein: CASSSGTGRPYEQFF.

This clone was detected a few times. This chain joins TRBV19 and TRBJ2-6; no clear D gene. The V gene's germline CDR1 is LNHDA and CDR2 SQIVND (reference sequence). Trimming took off 4 bases at V and 4 bases at J, with 8 bases between the two ends. This CDR3 is built from 14 residues. The CDR3 protein is CASSKVAGANVLTF. As DNA, the CDR3 is TGTGCCAGTAGTAAGGTAGCCGGGGCCAACGTCCTGACTTTC.